The rows below give T cell receptor beta chains drawn from one sample of a study of blood T cell repertoires in COVID-19. Libraries were prepared by immunoSEQ multiplex PCR; TCRdb keeps only in-frame clonotypes and omits some of them. The sample gives roughly 100,000 clones, approximately 91% of which show up once; 4.2% is in the top ten. Sequencing was carried out using peripheral blood. These receptors were obtained from a man between 18 and 29 years old with acute or convalescent COVID-19. Each CDR3 is given with its conserved first and last residue. Each record gives: clone size, J gene, CDR3 length, V gene, D gene, CDR3 protein, CDR3 DNA. D genes are given only for firm matches. Expanded clones are given a class, and other clones once, few, many or no size at all.

>once|TRBJ2-7|20|TRBV7-8|TRBD2
CASSLGRGSGMVRGAYEQYF
TGTGCCAGCAGCTTAGGGCGGGGTAGCGGGATGGTAAGAGGGGCCTACGAGCAGTACTTC
>-|TRBJ1-1|13|TRBV2|-
CASTTGGGTEAFF
TGTGCCAGCACCACGGGGGGAGGGACTGAAGCTTTCTTT
>-|TRBJ2-7|17|TRBV7-9|-
CASSLAQSNRAGYEQYF
TGTGCCAGCAGCTTAGCGCAGAGTAACAGGGCGGGCTACGAGCAGTACTTC
>-|TRBJ2-5|15|TRBV29-1|TRBD2
CSVGRSGGLQETQYF
TGCAGCGTTGGTAGAAGCGGGGGGTTACAAGAGACCCAGTACTTC
>-|TRBJ1-5|16|TRBV10-3|TRBD1
CAISEGDRGLSQPQHF
TGTGCCATCAGTGAAGGGGACAGGGGGCTAAGTCAGCCCCAGCATTTT
>-|TRBJ2-1|16|TRBV7-6|TRBD2
CASSLTSGTGDNEQFF
TGTGCCAGCAGCTTAACTAGCGGGACGGGGGACAATGAGCAGTTCTTC
>-|TRBJ1-2|15|TRBV4-1|-
CASSQDRAANYGYTF
TGCGCCAGCAGCCAAGACAGGGCAGCTAACTATGGCTACACCTTC
>once|TRBJ2-7|11|TRBV20-1|TRBD1
CSARDRVEQYF
TGCAGTGCTAGGGACAGGGTCGAGCAGTACTTC
>-|TRBJ2-2|13|TRBV3-1/TRBV3-2|-
CASSPGRGGELFF
TGTGCCAGCAGCCCGGGAAGAGGAGGGGAGCTGTTTTTT
>-|TRBJ2-2|18|TRBV9|TRBD1
CASSDPGQGVGGTGELFF
TGTGCCAGCAGCGACCCCGGACAGGGGGTAGGTGGGACCGGGGAGCTGTTTTTT
>-|TRBJ1-5|15|TRBV27|-
CASSLGALDNQPQHF
TGTGCCAGCAGTTTAGGGGCGCTGGACAATCAGCCCCAGCATTTT
>-|TRBJ2-3|15|TRBV27|TRBD1
CASSLSTGSTDTQYF
TGTGCCAGCAGTTTATCGACAGGGTCAACAGATACGCAGTATTTT
>-|TRBJ1-5|13|TRBV19|-
CASRDKVGQPQHF
TGTGCCAGTCGGGATAAAGTGGGTCAGCCCCAGCATTTT
>-|TRBJ1-5|18|TRBV4-1|TRBD1
CASSQDGYNSRGSQPQHF
TGCGCCAGCAGCCAAGATGGATACAATTCCAGGGGGAGCCAGCCCCAGCATTTT
>-|TRBJ1-2|11|TRBV28|-
CASSSRGGYTF
TGTGCCAGCAGCTCACGGGGAGGCTACACCTTC
>-|TRBJ2-2|14|TRBV19|-
CASSIIQGTGELFF
TGTGCCAGTAGTATAATCCAGGGGACCGGGGAGCTGTTTTTT
>-|TRBJ1-1|15|TRBV19|-
CARGGSGVADTEAFF
TGTGCCAGAGGGGGATCCGGGGTTGCGGACACTGAAGCTTTCTTT
>-|TRBJ2-7|16|TRBV7-9|TRBD2
CASIRTTSGSSYEQYF
TGTGCCAGCATCCGTACCACTAGCGGGAGCTCCTACGAGCAGTACTTC
>-|TRBJ2-7|13|TRBV6-5|-
CASSYSGSYEQYF
TGTGCCAGCAGTTACTCTGGGAGCTACGAGCAGTACTTC
>-|TRBJ2-5|18|TRBV14|TRBD1
CASSQGARLLQGAETQYF
TGTGCCAGCAGCCAAGGAGCGAGATTATTACAGGGGGCAGAGACCCAGTACTTC
>once|TRBJ2-7|15|TRBV19|TRBD1
CASSSQGDSSYEQYF
TGTGCCAGTAGCTCACAGGGGGATAGCTCCTACGAGCAGTACTTC
>-|TRBJ2-3|17|TRBV18|-
CASSPRAGNSGTDTQYF
TGTGCCAGCTCACCGCGAGCAGGAAATAGCGGCACAGATACGCAGTATTTT
>-|TRBJ2-3|15|TRBV27|-
CASSPFGMSTDTQYF
TGTGCCAGCAGTCCCTTCGGGATGAGCACAGATACGCAGTATTTT
>-|TRBJ2-7|14|TRBV18|TRBD1
CASGPGQAIYEQYF
TGTGCCAGCGGGCCGGGACAGGCCATATACGAGCAGTACTTC
>once|TRBJ1-4|18|TRBV13|-
CASSRQSEFLSTNEKLFF
TGTGCCAGCAGCCGACAGAGCGAGTTCCTTTCAACTAATGAAAAACTGTTTTTT
>-|TRBJ2-5|16|TRBV27|TRBD1
CASSSLGQGIQETQYF
TGTGCCAGCAGTTCCCTTGGACAGGGTATACAAGAGACCCAGTACTTC
>-|TRBJ2-7|16|TRBV19|-
CASSIRSSGPPGEQYF
TGTGCCAGTAGTATAAGGAGTAGCGGACCTCCGGGGGAGCAGTACTTC
>-|TRBJ1-5|11|TRBV19|-
CASSGGQPQHF
TGTGCCAGTAGTGGGGGGCAGCCCCAGCATTTT
>-|TRBJ1-1|14|TRBV7-8|-
CASSLGFGGEGAFF
TGTGCCAGCAGCTTAGGGTTTGGGGGCGAAGGAGCTTTCTTT
>-|TRBJ2-2|13|TRBV10-1|TRBD1
CASRRGGGGELFF
TGCGCCAGCAGGAGAGGGGGCGGCGGGGAGCTGTTTTTT
>-|TRBJ1-2|13|TRBV6-5|-
CASGDSDYYGYTF
TGTGCCAGTGGGGACTCAGACTACTATGGCTACACCTTC
>-|TRBJ1-5|12|TRBV9|-
CASSGGHQPQHF
TGTGCCAGCTCCGGGGGGCATCAGCCCCAGCATTTT
>-|TRBJ1-2|18|TRBV7-9|TRBD1
CASSLDRASLTTTYGYTF
TGTGCCAGCAGCCTCGACAGGGCGTCACTGACAACGACTTATGGCTACACCTTC
>-|TRBJ2-3|14|TRBV5-1|TRBD2
CASRRTSGTDTQYF
TGCGCCAGCAGGAGAACTAGCGGCACAGATACGCAGTATTTT
>-|TRBJ1-4|13|TRBV30|-
CAGDTTRGEKLFF
TGTGCCGGGGACACAACTCGGGGTGAAAAACTGTTTTTT
>-|TRBJ2-3|17|TRBV5-1|TRBD1
CASRRDRLPLGTDTQYF
TGCGCCAGCCGAAGGGACAGGTTGCCGTTGGGCACAGATACGCAGTATTTT
>-|TRBJ2-1|14|TRBV24-1|-
CATGGTDSYNEQFF
TGTGCCACCGGGGGGACGGACTCCTACAATGAGCAGTTCTTC
>-|TRBJ2-3|14|TRBV14|TRBD2
CASSLGLVTDTQYF
TGTGCCAGCAGCCTCGGACTAGTAACAGATACGCAGTATTTT
>-|TRBJ1-1|15|TRBV5-1|-
CASRYSGQLNTEAFF
TGCGCCAGCAGGTATTCTGGACAGCTAAACACTGAAGCTTTCTTT
>-|TRBJ1-5|15|TRBV3-1/TRBV3-2|-
CASSRGIILGQPQHF
TGTGCCAGCAGCCGAGGCATTATATTGGGTCAGCCCCAGCATTTT
>-|TRBJ2-1|17|TRBV25-1|-
CASSDVARGRSYNEQFF
TGTGCCAGCAGTGACGTCGCCAGGGGGAGGTCCTACAATGAGCAGTTCTTC
>-|TRBJ2-4|17|TRBV24-1|TRBD1
CATSDTGTGLAKNIQYF
TGTGCCACCAGTGACACTGGGACAGGTCTAGCCAAAAACATTCAGTACTTC
>-|TRBJ2-5|13|TRBV6-1|-
CASSEVDTETQYF
TGTGCCAGCAGTGAAGTGGACACTGAGACCCAGTACTTC
>-|TRBJ2-3|15|TRBV5-1|TRBD2
CASSSYSGSTDTQYF
TGCGCCAGCAGCTCCTATAGCGGGAGCACAGATACGCAGTATTTT
>-|TRBJ2-3|13|TRBV29-1|-
CSVGWGLADTQYF
TGCAGCGTTGGCTGGGGGCTGGCAGATACGCAGTATTTT
>-|TRBJ1-1|12|TRBV5-6|-
CASSFAADEAFF
TGTGCCAGCAGCTTCGCGGCAGATGAAGCTTTCTTT